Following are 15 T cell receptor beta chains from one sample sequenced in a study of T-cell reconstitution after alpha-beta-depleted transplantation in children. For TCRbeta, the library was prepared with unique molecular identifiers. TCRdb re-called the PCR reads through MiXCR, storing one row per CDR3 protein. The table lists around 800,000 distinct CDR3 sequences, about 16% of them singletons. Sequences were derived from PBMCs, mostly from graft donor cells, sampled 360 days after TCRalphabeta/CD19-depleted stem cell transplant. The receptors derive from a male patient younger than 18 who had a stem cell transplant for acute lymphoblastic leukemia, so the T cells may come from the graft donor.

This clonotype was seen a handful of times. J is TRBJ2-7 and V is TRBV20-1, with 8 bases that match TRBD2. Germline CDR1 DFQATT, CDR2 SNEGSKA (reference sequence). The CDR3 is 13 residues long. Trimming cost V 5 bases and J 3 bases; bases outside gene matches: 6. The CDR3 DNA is TGCAGTGCTCCCGGGAGGGCCCTCTACGAGCAGTACTTC. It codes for CSAPGRALYEQYF.

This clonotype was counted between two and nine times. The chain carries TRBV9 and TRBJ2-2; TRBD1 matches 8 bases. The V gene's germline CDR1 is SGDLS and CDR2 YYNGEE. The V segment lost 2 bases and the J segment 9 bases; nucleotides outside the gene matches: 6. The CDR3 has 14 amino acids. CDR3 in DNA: TGTGCCAGCAGCGTCGGACAGGGTGACTGGGAGCTGTTTTTT. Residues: CASSVGQGDWELFF.

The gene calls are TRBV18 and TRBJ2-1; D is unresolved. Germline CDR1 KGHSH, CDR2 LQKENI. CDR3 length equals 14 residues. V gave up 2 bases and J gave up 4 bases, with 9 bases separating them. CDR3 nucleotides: TGTGCCAGCTCACCATCAGCCCCGTACAATGAGCAGTTCTTC. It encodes CASSPSAPYNEQFF.

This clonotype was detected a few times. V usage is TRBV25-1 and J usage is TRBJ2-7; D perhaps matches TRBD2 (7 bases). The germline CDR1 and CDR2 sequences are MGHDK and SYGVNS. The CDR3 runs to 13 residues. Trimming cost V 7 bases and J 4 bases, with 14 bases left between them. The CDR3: CASIPRGGYEQYF. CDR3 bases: TGTGCCAGCATTCCAAGGGGGGGTTACGAGCAGTACTTC.

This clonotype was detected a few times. CDR3 sequence: CASSWASVQETQYF. The CDR3 bases are TGTGCCAGCAGTTGGGCTAGCGTGCAAGAGACCCAGTACTTC. The V gene is TRBV12-3 or TRBV12-4, the J gene TRBJ2-5; tentatively, D is TRBD2 (6 bases). The CDR3 loop spans 14 amino acids. Trimming pared 4 bases from V and 2 bases from J, leaving 11 bases between.

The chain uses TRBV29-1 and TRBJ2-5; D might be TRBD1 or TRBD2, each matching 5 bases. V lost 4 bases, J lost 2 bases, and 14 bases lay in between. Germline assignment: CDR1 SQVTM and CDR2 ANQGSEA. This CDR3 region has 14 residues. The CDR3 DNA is TGCAGCGTTGCCCGGGACGGAATACAAGAGACCCAGTACTTC. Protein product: CSVARDGIQETQYF.

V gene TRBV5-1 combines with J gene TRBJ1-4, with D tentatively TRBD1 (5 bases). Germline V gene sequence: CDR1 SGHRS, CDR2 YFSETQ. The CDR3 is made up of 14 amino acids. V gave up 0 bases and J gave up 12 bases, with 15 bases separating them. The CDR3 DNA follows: TGCGCCAGCAGCTTGGGGGACCCGGTGGGGGAACTGTTTTTT. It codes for CASSLGDPVGELFF.

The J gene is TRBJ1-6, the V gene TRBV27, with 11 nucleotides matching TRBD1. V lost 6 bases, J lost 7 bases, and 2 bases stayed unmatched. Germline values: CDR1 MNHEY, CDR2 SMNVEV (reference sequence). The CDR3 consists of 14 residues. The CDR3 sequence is CASRGTGGNSPLHF. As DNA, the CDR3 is TGTGCCAGCAGGGGGACAGGGGGAAATTCACCCCTCCACTTT.

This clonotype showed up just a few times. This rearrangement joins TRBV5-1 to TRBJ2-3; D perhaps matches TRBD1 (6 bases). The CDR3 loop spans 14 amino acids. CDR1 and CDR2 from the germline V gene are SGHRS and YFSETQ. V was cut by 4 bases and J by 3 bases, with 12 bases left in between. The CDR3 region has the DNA TGCGCCAGCAGCCAGGACAGCGCTACAGATACGCAGTATTTT. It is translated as CASSQDSATDTQYF.

CDR3 coding DNA: TGCAGTGCGGAACCCAGGGGTTTCTATAATTCACCCCTCCACTTT. Its translation: CSAEPRGFYNSPLHF. The V gene is TRBV20-1, the J gene TRBJ1-6; a possible D gene is TRBD1 (6 bases). The CDR3 has 15 residues. V was pared by 6 bases and J by 3 bases, with 15 bases between. The V gene's germline CDR1 is DFQATT and CDR2 SNEGSKA (reference sequence).

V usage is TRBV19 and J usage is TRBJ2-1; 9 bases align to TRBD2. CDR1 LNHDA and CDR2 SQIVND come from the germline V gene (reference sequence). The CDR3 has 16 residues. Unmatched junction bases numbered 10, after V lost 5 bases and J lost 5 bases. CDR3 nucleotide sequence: TGTGCCAGTAGTTCTCGAAGCGGGGGGCTACACAATGAGCAGTTCTTC. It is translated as CASSSRSGGLHNEQFF.

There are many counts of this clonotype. This CDR3 is CASSSRVDGDTQYF. CDR3 sequence (DNA): TGCGCCAGCAGCTCCCGGGTCGATGGAGATACGCAGTATTTT. The chain combines TRBV5-1 with TRBJ2-3; D is undetermined. The CDR3 runs to 14 residues. The germline V gene has CDR1 SGHRS and CDR2 YFSETQ. Trimming left V 3 bases short and J 5 bases short, with 13 bases between.

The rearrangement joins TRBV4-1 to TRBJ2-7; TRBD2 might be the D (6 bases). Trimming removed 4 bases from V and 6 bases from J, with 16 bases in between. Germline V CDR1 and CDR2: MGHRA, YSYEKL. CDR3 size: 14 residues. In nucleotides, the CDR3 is TGCGCCAGCAGCCCCCTCCGGGGGAGCCTCGAGCAGTACTTC. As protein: CASSPLRGSLEQYF.

The CDR3 reads CASSLFPSGNSYNEQFF. In nucleotides, the CDR3 is TGTGCCAGCAGCTTATTTCCTAGCGGTAATTCCTACAATGAGCAGTTCTTC. V and J are TRBV7-3 and TRBJ2-1; 7 bases are shared with TRBD2. The germline gives CDR1 SGHTA, CDR2 FQGTGA. CDR3 length: 17 residues. V shed 2 bases and J 1 base; nucleotides not matched to a gene: 8.

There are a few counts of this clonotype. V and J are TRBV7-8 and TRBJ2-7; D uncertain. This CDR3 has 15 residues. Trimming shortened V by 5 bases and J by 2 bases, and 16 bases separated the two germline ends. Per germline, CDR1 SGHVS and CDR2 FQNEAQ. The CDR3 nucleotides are TGTGCCAGCAGCGATAACGGCGGTTATCCCTACGAGCAGTACTTC. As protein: CASSDNGGYPYEQYF. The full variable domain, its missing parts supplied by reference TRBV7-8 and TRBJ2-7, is GAGVSQSPRYKVAKRGQDVALRCDPISGHVSLFWYQQALGQGPEFLTYFQNEAQLDKSGLPSDRFFAERPEGSVSTLKIQRTQQEDSAVYLCASSDNGGYPYEQYFGPGTRLTVT.